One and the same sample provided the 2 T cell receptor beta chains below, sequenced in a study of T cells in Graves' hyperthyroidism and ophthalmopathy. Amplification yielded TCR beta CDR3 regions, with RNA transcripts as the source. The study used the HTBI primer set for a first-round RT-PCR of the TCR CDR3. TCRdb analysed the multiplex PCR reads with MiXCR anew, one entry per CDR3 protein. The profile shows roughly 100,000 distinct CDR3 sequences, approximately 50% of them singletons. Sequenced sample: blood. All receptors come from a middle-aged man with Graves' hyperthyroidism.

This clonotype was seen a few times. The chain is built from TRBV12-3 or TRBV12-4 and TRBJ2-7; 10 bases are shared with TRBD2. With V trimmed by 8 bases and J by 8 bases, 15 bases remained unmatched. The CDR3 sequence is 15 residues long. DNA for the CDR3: TGTGCCAGCTCACCGCCTAACCTAGCGGGAGTTCAGCAGTACTTC. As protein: CASSPPNLAGVQQYF.

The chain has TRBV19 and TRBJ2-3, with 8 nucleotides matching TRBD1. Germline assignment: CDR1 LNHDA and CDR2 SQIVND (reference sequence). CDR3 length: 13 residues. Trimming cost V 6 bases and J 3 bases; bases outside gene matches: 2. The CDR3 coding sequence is TGTGCCAGTAGCAACAGGGGGACAGATACGCAGTATTTT. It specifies CASSNRGTDTQYF.